The source of this T cell receptor (beta chain) is a study of OX40 agonist ivuxolimab in advanced cancers. In this sample, this clone turned up once. Produced via immunoSEQ multiplex PCR; TCRdb's table is partial and in-frame only. The data show over 85,000 clones, 90% to 95% seen once. V lost 6 bases to trimming and J lost 1 base, with 14 bases between them. The CDR3 runs 14 residues. Per the germline V gene, CDR1 is SQVTM and CDR2 is ANQGSEA. The TCR sequence derives from an adult with an advanced solid tumor such as melanoma, head and neck, liver or kidney cancer. Sample: CD4+ or CD8+ T cells sorted from blood, taken in a trial of the OX40 agonist ivuxolimab. The V and J genes are TRBV29-1 and TRBJ2-3; tentatively, D is TRBD2 (6 bases). CDR3 nucleotide sequence: TGCAGCGTGGGAGGATTTAGCGGCACAGATACGCAGTATTTT. Translating it yields CSVGGFSGTDTQYF.